What follows are 24 T cell receptor beta chains derived from one specimen sequenced in a study of blood T cell repertoires in COVID-19. Data came from immunoSEQ multiplex PCR; TCRdb stores just in-frame clones and leaves some out. In the table there are about 210,000 clones, roughly 88% of which are singletons. Sequenced input: PBMCs or T cells enriched from blood (not recorded which). The receptors derive from a man aged 35 to 55 with acute COVID-19.

The chain recombines TRBV11-2 with TRBJ2-2; the match to TRBD2 covers 10 bases. The CDR3 is 19 amino acids. Germline V CDR1 and CDR2: SGHAT, FQNNGV. Germline trimming cut 0 bases from V and 7 bases from J; bases unmatched to any gene: 14. CDR3 amino acids: CASSLEVPLAGVRRGELFF. The CDR3 nucleotides are TGTGCCAGCAGCTTAGAGGTCCCCCTAGCGGGAGTAAGACGCGGGGAGCTGTTTTTT.

The gene calls are TRBV6-5 and TRBJ2-2; unclear D gene. V lost 0 bases and J lost 8, with 13 bases in between. CDR3 length: 15 residues. Germline V lookup: CDR1 MNHEY, CDR2 SVGAGI. The CDR3 nucleotides are TGTGCCAGCAGTTACTCGACCCGAGGTGGTGGGGAGCTGTTTTTT. Translating it yields CASSYSTRGGGELFF.

The gene calls are TRBV27 and TRBJ2-3; D not certain. The CDR3 runs to 13 residues. The germline CDR1 and CDR2 sequences are MNHEY and SMNVEV (reference sequence). V was clipped by 7 bases and J by 5 bases, with 13 bases between them. The DNA of the CDR3 is TGTGCCAGCAACGAGGTGGGTGAAGATACGCAGTATTTT. Translation: CASNEVGEDTQYF.

The chain's CDR3 is CAPREEQYF. CDR3 nucleotide sequence: TGTGCCCCTCGGGAAGAGCAGTACTTC. The V and J genes are TRBV28 and TRBJ2-7, with D tentatively TRBD2 (5 bases). This CDR3 has 9 amino acids. Trimming took 11 bases from V and 7 from J, leaving 9 bases between them. The germline CDR1 and CDR2 sequences are MDHEN and SYDVKM.

The rearrangement links TRBV28 to TRBJ2-7; D gene ambiguous. Germline V gene sequence: CDR1 MDHEN, CDR2 SYDVKM. CDR3 length equals 12 residues. V gave up 4 bases and J gave up 4 bases, with 8 bases separating them. Written as DNA, the CDR3 is TGTGCCAGCAGTTCAACCCAGTACGAGCAGTACTTC. Protein: CASSSTQYEQYF.

This sequence joins TRBV25-1 and TRBJ2-7, with no clear D. CDR1 MGHDK and CDR2 SYGVNS come from the germline V gene. V was pared by 1 base and J by 1 base, with 8 bases between. The CDR3 sequence is 14 residues long. The CDR3, as DNA: TGTGCCAGCAGTGAATTGAACAGTTCCTACGAGCAGTACTTC. Amino acid sequence: CASSELNSSYEQYF.

Only one count was recorded for this clone. The V and J genes are TRBV5-1 and TRBJ2-3; maybe TRBD2 (5 bases). The germline V and J ends were trimmed by 4 bases and 2 bases, with 17 bases remaining between them. CDR1 is SGHRS and CDR2 is YFSETQ in the germline V gene. This CDR3 comprises 16 residues. In DNA, the CDR3 is TGCGCCAGCAGCCGGTGGGGAGCGGAACTCACAGATACGCAGTATTTT. Protein sequence: CASSRWGAELTDTQYF.

The genes are TRBV30 and TRBJ2-7, with 8 positions matching TRBD2. CDR1 is GTSNPN, CDR2 SVGIG, per germline (reference sequence). This CDR3 has 14 amino acids. The ends lost 0 bases at V and 3 bases at J; junction bases unmatched: 4. CDR3 nucleotide sequence: TGTGCCTGGAGTGTCGGTGCGGGAGGCTACGAGCAGTACTTC. Encoded protein: CAWSVGAGGYEQYF.

The rearrangement links TRBV5-4 to TRBJ2-7, with D possibly being TRBD2 (6 bases). Germline CDR1 is SGHNT and CDR2 is YYREEE (reference sequence). V was pared by 4 bases and J by 2 bases, with 16 bases between. This CDR3 is 15 amino acids long. The CDR3 loop reads CASSRGSGGAYEQYF. Here the CDR3 DNA reads TGTGCCAGCAGCCGCGGATCCGGGGGAGCCTACGAGCAGTACTTC. Full variable domain (outside the CDR3, taken from reference TRBV5-4 and TRBJ2-7): ETGVTQSPTHLIKTRGQQVTLRCSSQSGHNTVSWYQQALGQGPQFIFQYYREEENGRGNFPPRFSGLQFPNYSSELNVNALELDDSALYLCASSRGSGGAYEQYFGPGTRLTVT.

This chain connects TRBV21-1 to TRBJ1-3; TRBD1 is the table's D call and was not checked against the DNA. TRBV21-1 is an annotated pseudogene. The CDR3 sequence is 15 residues long. CDR3: CASSTRTGIVNTIYF. DNA for the CDR3: TGTGCCAGCAGCACAAGGACAGGGATAGTAAACACCATATATTTT.

Only one count was recorded for this clone. V gene TRBV4-1 combines with J gene TRBJ2-1; maybe TRBD2 (5 bases). Germline CDR1 and CDR2: MGHRA and YSYEKL. V was pared by 1 base and J by 0 bases, with 13 bases between. The CDR3 spans 17 residues. In nucleotides, the CDR3 is TGCGCCAGCAGCCAAGTAGCGCAAATCAACTCCTACAATGAGCAGTTCTTC. Protein product: CASSQVAQINSYNEQFF.

The J gene is TRBJ1-1, the V gene TRBV6-5, with D possibly TRBD1 on 5 matching bases. Germline lookup yields CDR1 MNHEY and CDR2 SVGAGI. The CDR3 length is 12 residues. The V end was cut by 6 bases, the J end by 8 bases, with 13 bases between. CDR3 loop: CASRPGLLEAFF. CDR3 sequence (DNA): TGTGCCAGCAGGCCGGGACTTCTAGAAGCTTTCTTT.

This chain uses TRBV2 with TRBJ1-4; no clear D. Germline CDR1 and CDR2: SNHLY and FYNNEI. The CDR3 spans 15 residues. V was trimmed by 1 base and J by 4 bases, leaving 10 bases between them. CDR3 loop: CASSEDRQVNEKLFF. The CDR3 region has the DNA TGTGCCAGCAGTGAAGACCGTCAGGTTAATGAAAAACTGTTTTTT.

J is TRBJ2-2 and V is TRBV9; tentatively, D is TRBD2 (5 bases). V gave up 0 bases and J gave up 4 bases, with 10 bases separating them. This CDR3 comprises 15 residues. CDR1 is SGDLS, CDR2 YYNGEE, per germline. The CDR3 is CASSVVTEATGELFF. The CDR3 nucleotides are TGTGCCAGCAGCGTAGTTACGGAGGCCACCGGGGAGCTGTTTTTT. The full variable domain, with the rest looked up from reference TRBV9 and TRBJ2-2, is DSGVTQTPKHLITATGQRVTLRCSPRSGDLSVYWYQQSLDQGLQFLIQYYNGEERAKGNILERFSAQQFPDLHSELNLSSLELGDSALYFCASSVVTEATGELFFGEGSRLTVL.

The CDR3 region has the DNA TGCGCCAGCAGCTATGCTAGCGGGAGTTCGAATGAGCAGTTCTTC. Amino acid sequence: CASSYASGSSNEQFF. This chain uses TRBV4-1 with TRBJ2-1, with TRBD2 matching 10 bases. Germline CDR1 and CDR2: MGHRA and YSYEKL. This CDR3 is 15 amino acids long. Unmatched junction bases numbered 8, after V lost 5 bases and J lost 7 bases.

V is TRBV6-2 or TRBV6-3 and J is TRBJ1-1; no definite D call. CDR3 length: 15 residues. Trimming removed 5 bases at V and 2 bases at J, with 15 bases between. Germline V gene lookup returns CDR1 MNHEY and CDR2 SVGEGT. The CDR3 loop is CASSRLASGNTEAFF. Written as DNA, the CDR3 is TGTGCCAGCAGTCGACTGGCCAGCGGCAACACTGAAGCTTTCTTT.

This clone has just a few counts. V and J are TRBV6-5 and TRBJ1-1, with D perhaps TRBD1 (5 bases). CDR3 length: 12 amino acids. Germline V lookup: CDR1 MNHEY, CDR2 SVGAGI. V lost 6 bases and J 3 bases, leaving 8 bases between the germline ends. CDR3 in amino acids: CASRGEYTEAFF. CDR3 sequence (DNA): TGTGCCAGCAGAGGGGAATACACTGAAGCTTTCTTT.

This sequence joins TRBV28 and TRBJ1-2, with 9 bases aligning to TRBD1. Germline assignment: CDR1 MDHEN and CDR2 SYDVKM. V gave up 8 bases and J gave up 6 bases; unmatched junction bases: 7. The CDR3 has 13 residues. CDR3 amino acids: CASRPGQGHGYTF. The CDR3 nucleotides read TGTGCCAGCCGACCAGGACAGGGGCATGGCTACACCTTC.

The genes are TRBV27 and TRBJ1-1; 7 nucleotides align to TRBD1. From germline, CDR1 is MNHEY and CDR2 SMNVEV (reference sequence). The CDR3 is 11 residues long. The ends lost 8 bases at V and 10 bases at J; junction bases unmatched: 7. This CDR3 is CASLRQGVAFF. CDR3 DNA sequence: TGTGCCAGCTTGCGACAGGGTGTAGCTTTCTTT.

The chain combines TRBV27 with TRBJ2-7; 7 positions match TRBD1. The V and J ends lost 5 bases and 1 base, in that order; junction bases with no gene match: 8. The CDR3 extends over 15 amino acids. CDR1 is MNHEY and CDR2 is SMNVEV in the germline V gene (reference sequence). The CDR3, as DNA: TGTGCCAGCAGTCCCCCGGGACAGCAGTCCTACGAGCAGTACTTC. Translation gives CASSPPGQQSYEQYF.

This chain links TRBV6-5 with TRBJ1-1; D gene ambiguous. The germline V gene has CDR1 MNHEY and CDR2 SVGAGI. Trimming left V 0 bases short and J 7 bases short, with 12 bases between. The CDR3 is made up of 14 amino acids. CDR3 loop: CASSYSSIRGEAFF. In DNA, the CDR3 is TGTGCCAGCAGTTACTCGTCTATCCGGGGTGAAGCTTTCTTT.

The V gene is TRBV7-3, the J gene TRBJ1-2, with a possible D match to TRBD1 (5 bases). CDR3 length equals 13 residues. Between the trimmed V and J ends, which lost 5 bases and 3 bases, there was a span of 10 bases. Germline lookup yields CDR1 SGHTA and CDR2 FQGTGA. The chain's CDR3 is CASSDRGDYGYTF. The CDR3 region has the DNA TGTGCCAGCAGCGACCGGGGGGACTATGGCTACACCTTC.

The chain uses TRBV4-3 and TRBJ2-1, with TRBD1 matching 8 bases. CDR1 LGHNA and CDR2 YSLEER come from the germline V gene. The junction had 9 bases not matched to a gene; V was cut back by 0 bases and J by 8 bases. The CDR3 has 16 residues. The CDR3 bases are TGCGCCAGCAGCCAAGATCTGGCAGGGGGCGTGGATGAGCAGTTCTTC. Amino acid sequence: CASSQDLAGGVDEQFF.

The genes are TRBV9 and TRBJ2-1, with 7 bases lining up with TRBD2. The CDR3 runs 15 residues. Per germline, CDR1 SGDLS and CDR2 YYNGEE. Trimming removed 4 bases from V and 5 bases from J; junction bases left unmatched: 9. CDR3 in DNA: TGTGCCAGCAGCCCTAGCGGAACTTCCGACAATGAGCAGTTCTTC. This gives the protein CASSPSGTSDNEQFF. Variable domain in full (rest from reference TRBV9 and TRBJ2-1): DSGVTQTPKHLITATGQRVTLRCSPRSGDLSVYWYQQSLDQGLQFLIQYYNGEERAKGNILERFSAQQFPDLHSELNLSSLELGDSALYFCASSPSGTSDNEQFFGPGTRLTVL.